A single sample is the source of the 10 T cell receptor beta chains below, sequenced in a study of CD8+CD57+ T cells in acquired aplastic anemia. CDR3 and TCR beta VDJ profiling relied on a genomic DNA template. TCRdb called the reads again in MiXCR, with one record for every CDR3 protein. The sample yields roughly 51,000 distinct CDR3 sequences, about 78% seen once. Sequences were obtained from sorted CD4+, CD8+, or CD8+CD57+ T cells (not recorded which) from PBMCs. The source of these receptors is a human donor in good health, serving as a control.

V is TRBV11-1 and J is TRBJ2-1; no definite D call. This CDR3 contains 16 residues. Trimming left V 1 base short and J 2 bases short, with 12 bases between. Germline assignment: CDR1 SGHAT and CDR2 FQDESV (reference sequence). CDR3 loop: CASSLEETDTYNEQFF. DNA for the CDR3: TGTGCCAGCAGCTTAGAAGAGACCGATACCTACAATGAGCAGTTCTTC.

The chain couples TRBV19 to TRBJ1-5, with 9 nucleotides matching TRBD1. The germline V gene has CDR1 LNHDA and CDR2 SQIVND (reference sequence). V lost 8 bases to trimming and J lost 3 bases; unmatched junction nucleotides: 8. The CDR3 has 15 residues. As DNA, the CDR3 is TGTGCCAGTGATACCGGGACAGGGCTCAATCAGCCCCAGCATTTT. This encodes CASDTGTGLNQPQHF.

This clonotype was seen once. V gene TRBV10-3 combines with J gene TRBJ2-7; D gene uncertain. V lost 5 bases and J lost 4, with 12 bases in between. The CDR3 extends over 13 amino acids. CDR1 and CDR2 (germline): ENHRY, SYGVKD. CDR3 nucleotide sequence: TGTGCCATCAGTCGGACGGAAAAATACGAGCAGTACTTC. Its protein is CAISRTEKYEQYF.

CDR3 in amino acids: CATSRGGTGVEQYF. The CDR3 DNA sequence: TGTGCCACCAGCAGAGGCGGGACAGGGGTTGAGCAGTACTTC. The chain uses TRBV15 and TRBJ2-7; the match to TRBD1 covers 10 bases. The junction had 4 bases not matched to a gene; V was cut back by 1 base and J by 7 bases. This CDR3 is built from 14 residues. CDR1 and CDR2 (germline): LNHNV, YYDKDF (reference sequence).

The chain couples TRBV20-1 to TRBJ1-1, with a weak D call TRBD1 (5 bases). This CDR3 has 13 residues. V was cut by 3 bases and J by 4 bases, with 12 bases left in between. Germline CDR1 is DFQATT and CDR2 is SNEGSKA (reference sequence). CDR3 in amino acids: CSASVRESTEAFF. CDR3 in DNA: TGCAGTGCTAGCGTCAGGGAGAGCACTGAAGCTTTCTTT.

This rearrangement joins TRBV10-3 to TRBJ1-1, with 9 bases lining up with TRBD1. Germline-derived CDR1 and CDR2 are ENHRY and SYGVKD. Unmatched junction bases numbered 3, after V lost 6 bases and J lost 1 base. This CDR3 comprises 14 residues. This CDR3 is CAIRGGQGNTEAFF. The CDR3 DNA follows: TGTGCCATCAGAGGGGGACAGGGGAACACTGAAGCTTTCTTT.

This clonotype appeared a few times. The genes are TRBV7-3 and TRBJ1-2; D gene uncertain. The germline V gene encodes CDR1 SGHTA and CDR2 FQGTGA. With 2 bases removed from V and 2 bases from J, the gap between germline ends came to 6 bases. This CDR3 spans 13 amino acids. This CDR3 is CASSLAVNYGYTF. CDR3 in DNA: TGTGCCAGCAGCTTAGCAGTCAACTATGGCTACACCTTC.

V usage is TRBV19 and J usage is TRBJ2-1; D remains ambiguous. Germline assignment: CDR1 LNHDA and CDR2 SQIVND (reference sequence). The V end was cut by 4 bases, the J end by 5 bases, with 15 bases between. This CDR3 is 15 amino acids long. DNA for the CDR3: TGTGCCAGTAGTAAAACAGCCTTTGCACACAATGAGCAGTTCTTC. As protein: CASSKTAFAHNEQFF.

The gene calls are TRBV2 and TRBJ2-7; D is undetermined. The CDR3 spans 14 residues. V was cut by 2 bases and J by 2 bases, with 10 bases left in between. Germline V lookup: CDR1 SNHLY, CDR2 FYNNEI. This chain's CDR3 is CASSERPDPYEQYV. CDR3 sequence (DNA): TGTGCCAGCAGTGAAAGGCCGGACCCCTACGAGCAGTACGTC.

This clonotype was counted between two and nine times. This rearrangement joins TRBV19 to TRBJ1-1; TRBD1 might be the D (6 bases). There are 15 residues in the CDR3. CDR1 LNHDA and CDR2 SQIVND come from the germline V gene (reference sequence). V was cut by 6 bases and J by 1 base, with 15 bases left in between. DNA for the CDR3: TGTGCCAGTAGGCAGACAGGACGAAAGAACACTGAAGCTTTCTTT. Translating gives CASRQTGRKNTEAFF.